These 2 T cell receptor beta chains were sequenced from one sample in a study of beta chain features in type 1 diabetes. Study-level points and caveats: TCRB CDR3s were moderately but significantly shorter in Type 1 diabetes patients in all four CD4+ subsets.

Reverse transcription of all isolated RNA meant that expressed TCRB transcripts were sequenced. TCRdb's table, derived via immunoSEQ multiplex PCR, lists solely in-frame clones and lacks some. The table has about 160,000 clones, less than 9.5% seen once; the top ten hold 0.94%. These TCRs' antigens remain unknown. The sequencing sample was made of central memory CD4+ T cells from blood. All receptors come from a woman aged 40 to 50 with type 1 diabetes.

This clone was observed a few times. The V gene is TRBV25-1, the J gene TRBJ1-2; TRBD1 aligns across 7 bases. Trimming cost V 3 bases and J 4 bases; bases outside gene matches: 5. The CDR3 runs to 14 residues. Germline V gene data show CDR1 as MGHDK and CDR2 as SYGVNS. This CDR3 is CASSDNTGVYGYTF. CDR3 nucleotides: TGTGCCAGCAGTGATAATACAGGGGTCTATGGCTACACCTTC.

CDR3 nucleotide sequence: TGTGCCAGCAGCCAAGTGCGGGGGTCTCTCTCTGGGGCCAACGTCCTGACTTTC. It specifies CASSQVRGSLSGANVLTF. The chain recombines TRBV5-4 with TRBJ2-6; 7 bases align to TRBD2. The V segment lost 4 bases and the J segment 0 bases; nucleotides outside the gene matches: 10. This CDR3 region has 18 residues. In germline, CDR1 is SGHNT, CDR2 YYREEE (reference sequence).